Listed below are T cell receptor beta chains from one sample, sequenced in a study of response to subunit inactivated influenza vaccine. TCRdb called the RT-PCR reads again in MiXCR, with one record for every CDR3 protein. Among 550,000 to 600,000 distinct CDR3 sequences, about 12% were seen once, and the ten largest hold roughly 10%. Sample: PBMCs from blood, taken on the day of vaccination. The receptors were sampled from a man in his fifties who received an inactivated influenza vaccine. Each CDR3 is given with its conserved first and last residue. Fields, in order: J gene, V gene, D gene, clone size, CDR3 DNA, CDR3 protein. A D gene is named only where the DNA matches it firmly. Clone size is not always given. Where it is, it says once, few, many or a class for expanded clones.

>TRBJ2-4|TRBV29-1|TRBD2|NA
TGCAGCGTTGACGGGGGAGGACTAGCGGGAGGAAACATTCAGTACTTC
CSVDGGGLAGGNIQYF
>TRBJ2-7|TRBV18|NA|few
TGTGCCAGCTCACCACCGGTCAGGGAGAACGAGCAGTACTTC
CASSPPVRENEQYF
>TRBJ1-3|TRBV3-1|NA|few
TGTGCCAGCAGCCAACTTCCCCCGGGGAGGGGAAACACCATATATTTT
CASSQLPPGRGNTIYF
>TRBJ1-2|TRBV7-9|NA|few
TGTGCCAGCACTGAAGAGGGGGGGATAGGTGGCTACACCTTC
CASTEEGGIGGYTF
>TRBJ2-1|TRBV3-1|NA|few
TGTGCCAGCAGAAGAAGACAGGAGGTCTACAATGAGCAGTTCTTC
CASRRRQEVYNEQFF
>TRBJ2-7|TRBV5-1|NA|many
TGCGCCAGCAGCCCGGGTGGAGATACCTACGAGCAGTACTTC
CASSPGGDTYEQYF
>TRBJ1-3|TRBV5-1|NA|few
TGCGCCAGCAGCCTGGACCGATATGCGAACACCATATATTTT
CASSLDRYANTIYF
>TRBJ2-5|TRBV6-2/TRBV6-3|NA|NA
TGTGCCAGCAGTTACTGGGGGGCCCTGGAGACCCAGTACTTC
CASSYWGALETQYF
>TRBJ2-1|TRBV12-3/TRBV12-4|NA|many
TGTGCCAGCACGGGGACTCAACGGGTCAATGAGCAGTTCTTC
CASTGTQRVNEQFF
>TRBJ2-7|TRBV6-1|NA|NA
TGTGCCAGCAGTGAAAACGAGCAGTACTTC
CASSENEQYF
>TRBJ2-2|TRBV9|TRBD2|NA
TGTGCCAGCAGGAGAAGCGGGGGGGACACCGGGGAGCTGTTTTTT
CASRRSGGDTGELFF
>TRBJ2-1|TRBV18|NA|NA
TGTGCCAGCTCAACCGGGACACACTCCAGCAATGAGCAGTTCTTC
CASSTGTHSSNEQFF
>TRBJ2-2|TRBV20-1|TRBD2|NA
TGCAGTGCTAGAATCCCGCGGGGGGACACCGGGGAGCTGTTTTTT
CSARIPRGDTGELFF
>TRBJ2-3|TRBV18|TRBD2|NA
TGTGCCAGCTCACCACCGGGAGCTAGCGGGAGCCCAGATACGCAGTATTTT
CASSPPGASGSPDTQYF
>TRBJ2-1|TRBV18|TRBD2|NA
TGTGCCAGCTCACCGTCGACTAGCGGTGACAATGAGCAGTTCTTC
CASSPSTSGDNEQFF
>TRBJ2-2|TRBV5-4|NA|NA
TGTGCCAGCAGGCACATTTCCGGGGGGGAGCTGTTTTTT
CASRHISGGELFF
>TRBJ2-5|TRBV11-2|NA|many
TGTGCCAGCAGCTTAGATCGGAAAATAGCGGGACAGAATAAAGAGACCCAGTACTTC
CASSLDRKIAGQNKETQYF
>TRBJ2-1|TRBV7-9|TRBD2|few
TGTGCCAGCAGCACAGCTAGCGGGAGTGGCCATGAGCAGTTCTTC
CASSTASGSGHEQFF
>TRBJ1-5|TRBV18|NA|few
TGTGCCAGCTCACCAATCCGGGGGGATCAGCCCCAGCATTTT
CASSPIRGDQPQHF
>TRBJ2-7|TRBV20-1|NA|NA
TGCAGTGCTAGAGGGGCGAGGCGGCTCTACGAGCAGTACTTC
CSARGARRLYEQYF
>TRBJ1-5|TRBV20-1|NA|many
TGCAGTGCTAGAGCTGCAGGCCAGCCCCAGCATTTT
CSARAAGQPQHF
>TRBJ2-1|TRBV20-1|TRBD2|NA
TGCAGTGCTAGTTTACTAGCGGGAGCCTACAATGAGCAGTTCTTC
CSASLLAGAYNEQFF
>TRBJ1-1|TRBV11-2|NA|few
TGTGCCAGCAGCTTAGAAGGGACGTTGTCGTGGAACACTGAAGCTTTCTTT
CASSLEGTLSWNTEAFF
>TRBJ1-3|TRBV29-1|TRBD1|many
TGCAGCGCAAGACCAGGGGGGTACGGAAACACCATATATTTT
CSARPGGYGNTIYF
>TRBJ2-1|TRBV7-9|NA|few
TGTGCCAGCAGTTTAGGGTTGGCTAGAGCTTACAATGAGCAGTTCTTC
CASSLGLARAYNEQFF
>TRBJ1-1|TRBV30|NA|many
TGTGCCTGGAGGTATTATCGGGGGCGCACTGAAGCTTTCTTT
CAWRYYRGRTEAFF
>TRBJ2-2|TRBV2|TRBD1|NA
TGTGCCAGCAGGAAGACAGGGGGCCGGGGCACCGGGGAGCTGTTTTTT
CASRKTGGRGTGELFF
>TRBJ1-4|TRBV2|NA|few
TGTGCCAGTTTGGAAGGGTGGGAGGCGGAAAAACTGTTTTTT
CASLEGWEAEKLFF
>TRBJ2-1|TRBV11-1|NA|NA
TGTGCCAGCAGCCAGGGAAACGGGAATGAGCAGTTCTTC
CASSQGNGNEQFF
>TRBJ1-5|TRBV20-1|NA|NA
TGCAGTGCCTCGGAGGGGACGCATCAGCCCCAGCATTTT
CSASEGTHQPQHF
>TRBJ2-4|TRBV11-1|TRBD1|few
TGTGCCAGCAGCTTATACATGAGTTTGAAACCGGGACAGGGGCGAAACATTCAGTACTTC
CASSLYMSLKPGQGRNIQYF
>TRBJ1-3|TRBV25-1|NA|NA
TGTGCCAGCAGTGAAGCAGGGAGCTCTGGAAACACCATATATTTT
CASSEAGSSGNTIYF
>TRBJ2-7|TRBV20-1|NA|NA
TGCAGTGCTACCCCAGGGGTCTCTTACGAGCAGTACTTC
CSATPGVSYEQYF
>TRBJ2-5|TRBV7-2|TRBD1|NA
TGTGCCAGCAGCATTCGACAGGGGGCGGGAGAGACCCAGTACTTC
CASSIRQGAGETQYF
>TRBJ2-2|TRBV4-3|TRBD2|once
TGCGCCAGCAGCCGCTATTGGGCAGCGGGAGGCAACACCGGGGAGCTGTATTTT
CASSRYWAAGGNTGELYF
>TRBJ1-5|TRBV28|NA|NA
TGTGCCAGCAAAGGGACCACGGGCAATCAGCCCCAGCATTTT
CASKGTTGNQPQHF
>TRBJ1-5|TRBV30|NA|NA
TGTGCCTGGAGTCCTCGGGGGGGGAGCAATCAGCCCCAGCATTTT
CAWSPRGGSNQPQHF
>TRBJ2-1|TRBV6-2/TRBV6-3|NA|NA
TGTGCCAGCAGTACCCGTCAGAGGAGGGGGGCCTACAATGAGCAGTTCTTC
CASSTRQRRGAYNEQFF
>TRBJ1-2|TRBV4-3|NA|few
TGCGCCAGCAGCGGCAACGACGCGGGCTACACCTTC
CASSGNDAGYTF
>TRBJ1-2|TRBV20-1|NA|many
TGCAGTGCTAGACCACAGGGTGATGGCTACACCTTC
CSARPQGDGYTF
>TRBJ2-5|TRBV3-1|NA|NA
TGTGCCAGCAGCCAAGCGAGGGGTATCTACTTC
CASSQARGIYF
>TRBJ2-1|TRBV20-1|TRBD2|few
TGCAGTGCTAGAGTAGCGGGAATCAATGAGCAGTTCTTC
CSARVAGINEQFF
>TRBJ2-7|TRBV7-2|TRBD1|many
TGTGCCAGCAGCGAAGGACAGGGACCATACGAGCAGTACTTC
CASSEGQGPYEQYF
>TRBJ2-2|TRBV7-2|NA|NA
TGTGCCAGCAGCTTAGTACCTGGTGGGGAGCTGTTTTTT
CASSLVPGGELFF
>TRBJ2-1|TRBV6-5|NA|once
TGTGCCAGCGGACTCGGTGGCGTTGAGCAGTTCTTC
CASGLGGVEQFF
>TRBJ1-2|TRBV30|NA|few
TGTGCCTGGAGAACGGTGTGGCAAGACTATGGCTACACCTTC
CAWRTVWQDYGYTF
>TRBJ2-4|TRBV7-9|TRBD2|few
TGTGCCAGCAGCATCAGCGGGAGGGCCGTCGGAAACATTCAGTACTTC
CASSISGRAVGNIQYF
>TRBJ1-1|TRBV6-2/TRBV6-3|NA|few
TGTGCCAGCAGTTGGGGCACGAACACTGAAGCTTTCTTT
CASSWGTNTEAFF
>TRBJ1-1|TRBV12-3/TRBV12-4|NA|NA
TGTGCCAGCAGTTTTACAGCCTACAACACTGAAGCTTTCTTT
CASSFTAYNTEAFF
>TRBJ2-7|TRBV10-3|NA|NA
TGTGCCATCAGTGAGGACTTCGAGCAGTACTTC
CAISEDFEQYF
>TRBJ2-1|TRBV6-2/TRBV6-3|NA|few
TGTGCCAGCAGCCCCGTCAAAAGCTCCTACAATGAGCAGTTCTTC
CASSPVKSSYNEQFF
>TRBJ1-5|TRBV25-1|NA|many
TGTGCCAGCAGTGAGGGGGGCACTCAGCCCCAGCATTTT
CASSEGGTQPQHF